This TCR beta chain appears in the sequencing data of a study of cytomegalovirus exposure and HLA in healthy donors. Study-wide findings and caveats: TCR beta chains numbering more than 150 were designated cytomegalovirus-associated.

Concerning this clone itself: The antigen is undetermined.

Method: immunoSEQ multiplex PCR; TCRdb's copy keeps in-frame clones and lacks some. The sample records roughly 220,000 clones, approximately 88% being singletons. CDR1 is SQVTM, CDR2 ANQGSEA, per germline. The V and J ends lost 4 bases and 3 bases respectively, with 12 bases between them. CDR3 length: 13 amino acids. This clonotype originated in a woman aged 25 to 45 in good health and CMV-seropositive. This chain connects TRBV29-1 to TRBJ1-1, with D possibly matching TRBD1 (5 bases). The sequencing sample was made of PBMCs. The CDR3 region is CSVVPVGDTEAFF. The CDR3 DNA is TGCAGCGTTGTTCCGGTGGGGGACACTGAAGCTTTCTTT. Together with reference TRBV29-1 and TRBJ1-1, the CDR3 gives the full variable domain: SAVISQKPSRDICQRGTSLTIQCQVDSQVTMMFWYRQQPGQSLTLIATANQGSEATYESGFVIDKFPISRPNLTFSTLTVSNMSPEDSSIYLCSVVPVGDTEAFFGQGTRLTVV.